This T cell receptor beta chain was identified in a study of prognosis after radiotherapy for stage I lung cancer. Looking at the study overall: In total, roughly 13 men and a handful of women took part as patients, aged roughly 53 to 85 with a median of around 70 years. No significant progression was observed in 15 patients, whereas four developed distant metastases a median of about seven months after radiotherapy. Study-level points and caveats: Unique TCR clone counts fell after stereotactic body radiation therapy, median approximately 10,000 versus 7,000.

Multiplex PCR, run in two rounds, amplified TCR beta CDR3 from genomic DNA. Individual primers that were specific to each TRBV and TRBJ gene served in first-round PCR. TCRdb processed the multiplex PCR reads anew with MiXCR; each CDR3 protein has one entry. The sample comprises around 14,000 distinct CDR3 sequences, 30% to 40% of which are singletons, and 28% rests with the top ten. The germline V gene encodes CDR1 MNHNS and CDR2 SASEGT. Trimming took 3 bases from V and 3 from J, leaving 9 bases between them. The CDR3 runs 14 residues. As regards this clonotype: Antigen unknown.

The V and J genes are TRBV6-1 and TRBJ1-3; no clear D. The sample consisted of PBMCs, taken before or after stereotactic body radiation therapy (not recorded which). This sequence was found in a donor aged 50 or older with non-small cell lung cancer. CDR3 bases: TGTGCCAGCAGTGAGCGACGGGGTGGAAACACCATATATTTT. Its protein is CASSERRGGNTIYF.